A single sample is the source of the 27 T cell receptor beta chains below, sequenced in a study of T cells after yellow fever vaccination. From the 5' RACE reads, TCRdb called clonotypes with MiXCR, one entry per CDR3 protein. The table records nearly 550,000 distinct CDR3 sequences, 15% to 20% of them present only once. Material: PBMCs, obtained 15 days after the yellow fever booster vaccination. Source of these receptors: a young man who received the YFV17D yellow fever vaccine.

The rearrangement uses TRBV7-9 and TRBJ2-7; no definite D call. Looked up from germline, CDR1 is SEHNR and CDR2 is FQNEAQ (reference sequence). CDR3 length: 14 residues. V lost 1 base to trimming and J lost 2 bases, with 9 bases between them. CDR3 in amino acids: CASSLGVRTYEQYF. As DNA, the CDR3 is TGTGCCAGCAGCTTAGGGGTCCGGACCTACGAGCAGTACTTC.

The V and J genes are TRBV20-1 and TRBJ2-1; possibly TRBD2 for D (5 bases). In germline, CDR1 is DFQATT, CDR2 SNEGSKA (reference sequence). V lost 3 bases and J 9 bases, leaving 12 bases between the germline ends. The CDR3 length is 12 residues. CDR3 in amino acids: CSARLAEGEQFF. The CDR3 bases are TGCAGTGCTAGGTTGGCCGAGGGTGAGCAGTTCTTC.

This chain connects TRBV7-3 to TRBJ2-1; no clear D. Trimming shortened V by 2 bases and J by 2 bases, and 13 bases separated the two germline ends. The CDR3 covers 16 residues. Germline values: CDR1 SGHTA, CDR2 FQGTGA. DNA for the CDR3: TGTGCCAGCAGCTTATCTCTTATGAAACCCTACAATGAGCAGTTCTTC. It encodes CASSLSLMKPYNEQFF.

The chain links TRBV6-2 or TRBV6-3 to TRBJ1-5; D not resolved. CDR1 and CDR2 (germline): MNHEY, SVGEGT. Trimming stripped 8 bases from V and 9 bases from J, with 20 bases between. The CDR3 is 14 amino acids. CDR3 protein: CASSWTPSAPPQHF. The CDR3 coding sequence is TGTGCCAGCTCATGGACTCCCTCAGCACCGCCCCAGCATTTT.

V usage is TRBV5-1 and J usage is TRBJ2-1, with D perhaps matching TRBD2 (5 bases). CDR3 length: 17 residues. Germline CDR1 reads SGHRS; CDR2 reads YFSETQ. V was pared by 3 bases and J by 4 bases, with 20 bases between. CDR3 coding DNA: TGCGCCAGCAGCTCAAGCGGAGGAACGGGATTTTACAATGAGCAGTTCTTC. Translation gives CASSSSGGTGFYNEQFF.

V and J are TRBV20-1 and TRBJ1-2; D not resolved. Germline assignment: CDR1 DFQATT and CDR2 SNEGSKA (reference sequence). Trimming stripped 5 bases from V and 4 bases from J, with 14 bases between. This CDR3 contains 13 residues. DNA for the CDR3: TGCAGTGCTTCCGCCGGACGGGTCTATGGCTACACCTTC. Its translation: CSASAGRVYGYTF.

This clonotype occurred a few times. The chain recombines TRBV20-1 with TRBJ2-7; no clear D gene. Per the germline V gene, CDR1 is DFQATT and CDR2 is SNEGSKA (reference sequence). The CDR3 has 13 amino acids. V was pared by 5 bases and J by 3 bases, with 14 bases between. CDR3 residues: CSAHQTGNYEQYF. The CDR3 DNA sequence: TGCAGTGCTCACCAGACTGGAAACTACGAGCAGTACTTC.

The V gene is TRBV7-2, the J gene TRBJ2-2, with D unresolved. Trimming removed 5 bases at V and 3 bases at J, with 13 bases between. Germline CDR1 and CDR2: SGHTA and FQGNSA. CDR3 size: 15 residues. CDR3 loop: CASSGVSSHTGELFF. CDR3 nucleotides: TGTGCCAGCAGCGGAGTTAGCTCGCACACCGGGGAGCTGTTTTTT.

This clonotype was observed a few times. The chain has TRBV29-1 and TRBJ2-3; no firm D call. Per the germline V gene, CDR1 is SQVTM and CDR2 is ANQGSEA. Trimming took off 3 bases at V and 2 bases at J, with 6 bases between the two ends. This CDR3 contains 12 residues. This chain's CDR3 is CSVDSNTDTQYF. The DNA of the CDR3 is TGCAGCGTTGACAGCAACACAGATACGCAGTATTTT.

The chain links TRBV5-6 to TRBJ2-5; 8 bases line up with TRBD1. Per germline, CDR1 SGHDT and CDR2 YYEEEE. The trim removed 2 bases at V and 5 bases at J, leaving 11 bases unmatched. The length of the CDR3 is 16 residues. The CDR3 region has the DNA TGTGCCAGCAGCTTAGGTCCTCCAGGGGGCCGGGAGACCCAGTACTTC. Protein product: CASSLGPPGGRETQYF.

This clonotype was seen ten or more times. This chain uses TRBV29-1 with TRBJ1-1; 7 bases match TRBD1. Per the germline V gene, CDR1 is SQVTM and CDR2 is ANQGSEA. Losses at the gene ends were 4 bases for V and 4 bases for J; bases not matched to a gene: 6. The CDR3 has 13 amino acids. CDR3 loop: CSVVGQSVTEAFF. In DNA, the CDR3 is TGCAGCGTTGTGGGACAGTCGGTCACTGAAGCTTTCTTT.

V is TRBV18 and J is TRBJ2-5; D remains ambiguous. The germline gives CDR1 KGHSH, CDR2 LQKENI. The germline V and J ends were trimmed by 6 bases and 2 bases, with 10 bases remaining between them. The CDR3 length is 13 residues. The CDR3 DNA is TGTGCCAGCTCCCTGCAAGATCAAGAGACCCAGTACTTC. This gives the protein CASSLQDQETQYF.

This clonotype has more than one count but fewer than ten. The chain links TRBV2 to TRBJ2-7; TRBD2 matches at 10 bases. Germline lookup yields CDR1 SNHLY and CDR2 FYNNEI. V shed 0 bases, J shed 4 bases, and the junction held 6 bases outside the gene matches. This CDR3 has 16 amino acids. The CDR3 nucleotides read TGTGCCAGCAGTGAAGCATTAGCGGGAGGTATTTACGAGCAGTACTTC. This translates into CASSEALAGGIYEQYF.

This clonotype has a handful of counts. The V call is TRBV30, the J call TRBJ2-7; tentative D call: TRBD1 (6 bases). V shed 0 bases and J shed 5 bases, with 8 bases lying between them. CDR3 length: 12 amino acids. Germline V lookup: CDR1 GTSNPN, CDR2 SVGIG (reference sequence). The CDR3 loop reads CAWSVQGDEQYF. The CDR3 DNA reads as TGTGCCTGGAGTGTACAGGGAGACGAGCAGTACTTC. Variable domain in full (rest from reference TRBV30 and TRBJ2-7): SQTIHQWPATLVQPVGSPLSLECTVEGTSNPNLYWYRQAAGRGLQLLFYSVGIGQISSEVPQNLSASRPQDRQFILSSKKLLLSDSGFYLCAWSVQGDEQYFGPGTRLTVT.

This clonotype was found a few times. The chain has TRBV20-1 and TRBJ2-3; 7 bases fit TRBD1. In germline, CDR1 is DFQATT, CDR2 SNEGSKA (reference sequence). The V and J ends lost 2 bases and 0 bases, in that order; junction bases with no gene match: 2. CDR3 size: 14 residues. The chain's CDR3 is CSARKGASTDTQYF. The CDR3 nucleotides are TGCAGTGCTAGAAAGGGGGCGAGCACAGATACGCAGTATTTT.

The chain uses TRBV2 and TRBJ2-3; D may be TRBD1 or TRBD2 (5 bases each). The germline V gene encodes CDR1 SNHLY and CDR2 FYNNEI. V was clipped by 8 bases and J by 2 bases, with 17 bases between them. CDR3 size: 15 residues. CDR3 sequence reads: CASQAGRGSTDTQYF. The CDR3 DNA sequence: TGTGCCAGCCAAGCAGGGAGAGGATCCACAGATACGCAGTATTTT.

CDR3 residues: CASSLSFHTGELFF. In DNA, the CDR3 is TGTGCCAGCAGCCTCTCGTTTCACACCGGGGAGCTGTTTTTT. This rearrangement joins TRBV7-2 to TRBJ2-2; D remains ambiguous. Trimming removed 5 bases from V and 3 bases from J, with 10 bases in between. This CDR3 has 14 residues. Germline V CDR1 and CDR2: SGHTA, FQGNSA. The whole variable domain, remainder taken from reference TRBV7-2 and TRBJ2-2, is GAGVSQSPSNKVTEKGKDVELRCDPISGHTALYWYRQSLGQGLEFLIYFQGNSAPDKSGLPSDRFSAERTGGSVSTLTIQRTQQEDSAVYLCASSLSFHTGELFFGEGSRLTVL.

CDR3 in amino acids: CAISDGGLGLASYNEQFF. The CDR3, as DNA: TGTGCCATCAGTGATGGGGGTCTTGGACTAGCCTCCTACAATGAGCAGTTCTTC. V is TRBV10-3 and J is TRBJ2-1; TRBD2 matches at 8 bases. The CDR3 has 18 residues. The germline V gene encodes CDR1 ENHRY and CDR2 SYGVKD. The junction had 10 bases not matched to a gene; V was cut back by 3 bases and J by 0 bases.

The chain carries TRBV20-1 and TRBJ2-7; TRBD1 matches at 7 bases. The germline gives CDR1 DFQATT, CDR2 SNEGSKA (reference sequence). V was clipped by 1 base and J by 4 bases; unmatched bases: 16. The CDR3 runs 17 residues. DNA for the CDR3: TGCAGTGCTAGAGTGAGGGGCGTGCAGACAGGGCTTTACGAGCAGTACTTC. This translates into CSARVRGVQTGLYEQYF.

This clonotype was picked up one time. The chain combines TRBV7-2 with TRBJ2-5; D might be TRBD1 or TRBD2, each matching 5 bases. The V end lost 1 base, the J end lost 2 bases, and 14 bases lay between the germline ends. Looked up from germline, CDR1 is SGHTA and CDR2 is FQGNSA. This CDR3 is built from 16 residues. DNA of the CDR3: TGTGCCAGCAGCTTAGGCCGGGGACCGTTTCAAGAGACCCAGTACTTC. Translation: CASSLGRGPFQETQYF. Drawing the rest from reference TRBV7-2 and TRBJ2-5, the complete variable domain is GAGVSQSPSNKVTEKGKDVELRCDPISGHTALYWYRQSLGQGLEFLIYFQGNSAPDKSGLPSDRFSAERTGGSVSTLTIQRTQQEDSAVYLCASSLGRGPFQETQYFGPGTRLLVL.

This clonotype was picked up a small number of times. The chain recombines TRBV30 with TRBJ2-5; D gene unclear. Per the germline V gene, CDR1 is GTSNPN and CDR2 is SVGIG (reference sequence). The V gene lost 2 bases and the J gene lost 2 bases, with 6 bases spanning the gap. The CDR3 covers 12 residues. DNA for the CDR3: TGTGCCTGGAGTTCAGGTCAAGAGACCCAGTACTTC. This codes for CAWSSGQETQYF.

This clonotype came up a few times. The gene calls are TRBV11-2 and TRBJ2-1, with D maybe TRBD2 (5 bases). Trimming shortened V by 0 bases and J by 0 bases, and 18 bases separated the two germline ends. The CDR3 is made up of 19 amino acids. Germline assignment: CDR1 SGHAT and CDR2 FQNNGV. The CDR3 here is CASSLDSSSATSSYNEQFF. CDR3 DNA: TGTGCCAGCAGCTTAGATAGCAGCTCGGCAACTAGCTCCTACAATGAGCAGTTCTTC.

This sequence joins TRBV6-5 and TRBJ2-4; D is unclear. Germline assignment: CDR1 MNHEY and CDR2 SVGAGI. The germline V and J ends were trimmed by 0 bases and 3 bases, with 6 bases remaining between them. The CDR3 consists of 14 residues. CDR3 DNA sequence: TGTGCCAGCAGTTACTCGCGCGTCAAAAACATTCAGTACTTC. It specifies CASSYSRVKNIQYF.

The chain combines TRBV20-1 with TRBJ2-2, with D hard to call. The CDR3 extends over 15 amino acids. CDR1 is DFQATT and CDR2 is SNEGSKA in the germline V gene (reference sequence). Trimming took off 0 bases at V and 7 bases at J, with 15 bases between the two ends. The CDR3 nucleotides are TGCAGTGCTAGAGATCCCGAAGGGAAAAGCGGGGAGCTGTTTTTT. Amino acids: CSARDPEGKSGELFF.

The chain has TRBV27 and TRBJ1-1; D uncertain. The V and J ends lost 3 bases and 1 base respectively, with 9 bases between them. This CDR3 is built from 14 residues. Germline V lookup: CDR1 MNHEY, CDR2 SMNVEV (reference sequence). CDR3 in amino acids: CASSFTTPNTEAFF. The CDR3 region has the DNA TGTGCCAGCAGTTTTACAACACCGAACACTGAAGCTTTCTTT.

V and J are TRBV19 and TRBJ1-1, with a weak D call TRBD1 (5 bases). This CDR3 has 19 residues. Germline loops: CDR1 LNHDA, CDR2 SQIVND (reference sequence). With 3 bases removed from V and 0 bases from J, the gap between germline ends came to 23 bases. The chain's CDR3 is CASSIGLTWLEDMNTEAFF. DNA for the CDR3: TGTGCCAGTAGTATCGGACTGACATGGTTGGAGGACATGAACACTGAAGCTTTCTTT. Full variable domain (rest looked up from reference TRBV19 and TRBJ1-1): DGGITQSPKYLFRKEGQNVTLSCEQNLNHDAMYWYRQDPGQGLRLIYYSQIVNDFQKGDIAEGYSVSREKKESFPLTVTSAQKNPTAFYLCASSIGLTWLEDMNTEAFFGQGTRLTVV.

The chain is built from TRBV19 and TRBJ2-2; no firm D call. V was pared by 2 bases and J by 8 bases, with 12 bases between. The CDR3 runs 14 residues. The germline CDR1 and CDR2 sequences are LNHDA and SQIVND (reference sequence). The chain's CDR3 is CASSIPTVLGELFF. For the CDR3, the DNA is TGTGCCAGTAGTATACCCACGGTACTAGGGGAGCTGTTTTTT.